The rows below give T cell receptor beta chains drawn from one sample of a study of long-term antiretroviral therapy in people with HIV. The method was immunoSEQ multiplex PCR; TCRdb's version includes in-frame clones alone and lacks a portion of them. The sample records around 29,000 clones, about 96% being singletons. Material: unsorted PBMCs, obtained 5.3 years after starting antiretroviral therapy. The receptors derive from a man aged 25 to 40 with HIV. CDR3s include the opening cysteine and the closing phenylalanine or tryptophan.

TRBV5-1	TRBJ2-1	CASAFGTGLYNEQFF
TRBV5-6	TRBJ1-1	CASSLPPAEAFF
TRBV6-5	TRBJ1-1	CASSWGQGATEAFF
TRBV28	TRBJ1-5	CASSTGFRGNQPQHF
TRBV18	TRBJ1-5	CASSHDRTYQPQHF
TRBV27	TRBJ2-6	CASSSPSSAGTGASGANVLTF
TRBV4-1	TRBJ2-7	CASSQPGLARSGGGTYEQYF
TRBV6-6	TRBJ1-2	CASTPGSVFIYGYTF
TRBV6-6	TRBJ1-6	CASSRGYNSPLHF
TRBV9	TRBJ1-1	CASSPHPTEAFF
TRBV10-3	TRBJ2-7	CASNTGNEQYF
TRBV5-4	TRBJ1-1	CASTGGRDEAFF
TRBV28	TRBJ2-3	CASSTLAGDFRDTQYF
TRBV5-5	TRBJ2-2	CASSYGFGTGELFF
TRBV30	TRBJ1-6	CAWSVLNRRINSPLHF
TRBV9	TRBJ2-2	CASSVGTSGGARTGELFF